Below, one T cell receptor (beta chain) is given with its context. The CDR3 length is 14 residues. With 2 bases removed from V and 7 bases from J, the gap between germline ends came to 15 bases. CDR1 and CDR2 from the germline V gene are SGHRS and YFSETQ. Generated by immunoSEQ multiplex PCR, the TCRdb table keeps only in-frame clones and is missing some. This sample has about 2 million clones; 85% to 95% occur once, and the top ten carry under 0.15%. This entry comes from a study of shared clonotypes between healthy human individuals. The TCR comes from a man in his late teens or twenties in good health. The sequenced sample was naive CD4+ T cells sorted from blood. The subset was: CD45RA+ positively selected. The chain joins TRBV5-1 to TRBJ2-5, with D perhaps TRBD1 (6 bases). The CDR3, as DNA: TGCGCCAGCAGCTTCCAACAGGGCCAGGGGACCCAGTACTTC. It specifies CASSFQQGQGTQYF.